What follows describes a single T cell receptor (beta chain). What it binds is not known. The data stem from a study of T cells after posttransplantation cyclophosphamide. Study-wide findings and caveats: Tissue-infiltrating T cells from skin or gut overlapped little with blood T cells. Later post-transplant blood repertoires were often dominated by donor CD8+ memory clones.

The assay was immunoSEQ multiplex PCR, and TCRdb's table has in-frame clones only and misses some. The sample consists of 8,500 to 13,000 clones, 70% to 90% of them appearing once. Treatment was busulfan-fludarabine conditioning, a marrow graft, and cyclophosphamide on days +3 and +4. The source was PBMCs, collected after allogeneic stem cell transplant with posttransplant cyclophosphamide. The sequence derives from a female patient in her fifties or sixties who received an allogeneic stem cell transplant from a related donor, was CMV-positive, and had no GVHD. Some T cells may be the graft donor's.

The CDR3 bases are TGCGCCAGCAGCCCGGGACAGTACACAGATACGCAGTATTTT. Its translation is CASSPGQYTDTQYF. V and J are TRBV5-1 and TRBJ2-3, with 7 bases that match TRBD1. The CDR3 loop spans 14 amino acids. V dropped 4 bases and J dropped 2; count of bases not matched to a gene: 4. Germline V lookup: CDR1 SGHRS, CDR2 YFSETQ.